This TCR beta chain was retrieved from a study of blood T cell repertoires in COVID-19. Across the whole study: Material from acute and convalescent COVID-19 was sourced from the United States, Italy and Spain. Sources were T cells, B-cell-depleted T cells, or PBMCs; the material itself was cDNA or gDNA.

Original processing methods: Quantification of nucleated cells was approximated via reference gene primer amplification. The protocol was immunoSEQ multiplex PCR, while the TCRdb copy is restricted to in-frame clones and leaves out a portion. The D gene and trimming were derived from the DNA, and the V and J assignments and clone size from that table. In the table there are about 310,000 clones, more than 75% of which are singletons. The CDR3 covers 14 residues. The junction had 10 bases not matched to a gene; V was cut back by 6 bases and J by 10 bases. The germline V gene has CDR1 SNHLY and CDR2 FYNNEI. This clone was counted a single time.

The sample comprised peripheral blood. The V call is TRBV2, the J call TRBJ2-1, with TRBD2 matching 9 bases. This sequence originates from a woman aged 45-65 years who had recovered from COVID-19. Here the CDR3 reads CASSVAGVENEQFF. DNA of the CDR3: TGTGCCAGCAGCGTAGCGGGAGTAGAAAACGAGCAGTTCTTC.